The 21 T cell receptor beta chains given below trace back to one sample, sequenced in a study of T cells in Graves' hyperthyroidism and ophthalmopathy. Amplification of TCR beta CDR3 regions used RNA as the template. Using the HTBI primer set, a first-round RT-PCR was run on the TCR CDR3. Via MiXCR, TCRdb re-called the multiplex PCR reads, giving one row per CDR3 protein. In the table there are about 720,000 distinct CDR3 sequences, approximately 18% of which are singletons. Sequencing input: blood. These receptors all come from a woman aged 50 to 60 with Graves' hyperthyroidism that later progressed to Graves' ophthalmopathy.

The table lists this clonotype with a few counts. This chain uses TRBV7-3 with TRBJ2-2; 8 positions match TRBD2. The CDR3 covers 17 residues. Germline loops: CDR1 SGHTA, CDR2 FQGTGA. V lost 1 base and J lost 0; bases outside the gene matches: 4. CDR3 in DNA: TGTGCCAGCAGCTTAAGTGGGGGACTAGCGAACACCGGGGAGCTGTTTTTT. Its translation is CASSLSGGLANTGELFF.

This clonotype was detected only a few times. This chain joins TRBV29-1 and TRBJ1-2; tentatively, D is TRBD1 (5 bases). This CDR3 is 13 amino acids long. The germline CDR1 and CDR2 sequences are SQVTM and ANQGSEA. The germline V and J ends were trimmed by 2 bases and 4 bases, with 11 bases remaining between them. The CDR3 sequence: CSVETVGGYGYTF. The CDR3, as DNA: TGCAGCGTTGAAACTGTGGGGGGCTATGGCTACACCTTC.

This clonotype came up many times. The rearrangement links TRBV30 to TRBJ1-2; no clear D. This CDR3 has 12 residues. Germline V gives CDR1 GTSNPN, CDR2 SVGIG (reference sequence). V was pared by 1 base and J by 13 bases, with 16 bases between. The CDR3 sequence is CAWSGLRGTGTF. The CDR3 nucleotides are TGTGCCTGGAGTGGGCTCCGGGGTACGGGCACCTTC.

This clonotype appeared many times. The CDR3 sequence: CASGSTGIVVTGELFF. Here the CDR3 DNA reads TGTGCCAGCGGGTCGACTGGTATCGTAGTCACCGGGGAGCTGTTTTTT. V gene TRBV3-1 combines with J gene TRBJ2-2; D remains unclear. Germline CDR1 LGHDT, CDR2 YNNKEL (reference sequence). The CDR3 has 16 residues. The V end lost 8 bases, the J end lost 4 bases, and 20 bases lay between the germline ends.

The sample holds many counts of this clonotype. The rearrangement uses TRBV5-1 and TRBJ2-1; 9 positions match TRBD2. CDR1 and CDR2 (germline): SGHRS, YFSETQ. The V gene end was trimmed by 6 bases and the J gene end by 5 bases; junction bases not matched to a gene: 6. The CDR3 is 14 amino acids. In DNA form, the CDR3 reads TGCGCCAGCATGTTAAGACTAGCGGACAATGAGCAGTTCTTC. Residues: CASMLRLADNEQFF.

This clonotype was seen repeatedly, ten times or more. For the CDR3, the DNA is TGCAGTGCTAAGGGAAGCAAGAGAGGCCAGTACTTC. Protein: CSAKGSKRGQYF. The V call is TRBV20-1, the J call TRBJ2-5; D gene ambiguous. Germline values: CDR1 DFQATT, CDR2 SNEGSKA (reference sequence). The CDR3 contains 12 residues. Trimming pared 4 bases from V and 10 bases from J, leaving 16 bases between.

This clonotype came up a few times. V and J are TRBV5-1 and TRBJ2-1; D uncertain. Trimming removed 1 base from V and 6 bases from J, with 5 bases in between. Germline CDR1 and CDR2: SGHRS and YFSETQ. The CDR3 contains 12 residues. The CDR3 loop reads CASSLSFNEQFF. The DNA of the CDR3 is TGCGCCAGCAGCTTGTCGTTCAATGAGCAGTTCTTC.

The chain couples TRBV6-1 to TRBJ1-2; D uncertain. Germline CDR1 reads MNHNS; CDR2 reads SASEGT. V was pared by 5 bases and J by 4 bases, with 14 bases between. The CDR3 contains 14 residues. CDR3 residues: CASSPQMSPYGYTF. The CDR3 DNA follows: TGTGCCAGCAGTCCTCAAATGTCCCCCTATGGCTACACCTTC.

The table lists this clonotype with many counts. This chain uses TRBV3-1 with TRBJ1-2; D call uncertain. With 4 bases removed from V and 0 bases from J, the gap between germline ends came to 9 bases. The CDR3 length is 14 residues. CDR1 LGHDT and CDR2 YNNKEL come from the germline V gene (reference sequence). The CDR3 sequence is CASSLDNANYGYTF. In nucleotides, the CDR3 is TGTGCCAGCAGCCTAGACAACGCTAACTATGGCTACACCTTC.

The chain is built from TRBV27 and TRBJ1-2; D gene ambiguous. The CDR3 has 15 residues. Trimming took off 0 bases at V and 2 bases at J, with 10 bases between the two ends. Per germline, CDR1 MNHEY and CDR2 SMNVEV (reference sequence). The CDR3: CASSLSGGQNYGYTF. CDR3 bases: TGTGCCAGCAGTTTATCCGGCGGTCAGAACTATGGCTACACCTTC.

Notes on this clonotype: A much bigger clone sits one base away, suggesting this may be a read error. The CDR3 sequence: CASSFGGRRNYGYTF. The CDR3 DNA follows: TGTGCCAGCAGCTTCGGGGGTAGGAGGAACTATGGCTACACCTTC. V and J are TRBV13 and TRBJ1-2, with a tentative D call TRBD1 (5 bases). The germline CDR1 and CDR2 sequences are PRHDT and FYEKMQ (reference sequence). This CDR3 has 15 residues. V was clipped by 3 bases and J by 2 bases, with 13 bases between them.

This clonotype appeared a few times. J is TRBJ2-1 and V is TRBV20-1; maybe TRBD1 (6 bases). This CDR3 contains 16 residues. The V gene lost 0 bases and the J gene lost 8 bases, with 20 bases spanning the gap. Germline CDR1 is DFQATT and CDR2 is SNEGSKA (reference sequence). In nucleotides, the CDR3 is TGCAGTGCTAGAGATGTGGGGGCTAGCTTTAGTTATGAGCAGTTCTTC. Its protein product is CSARDVGASFSYEQFF.

The table lists this clonotype with many counts. The chain has TRBV6-1 and TRBJ2-3; 12 bases are shared with TRBD2. Losses at the gene ends were 6 bases for V and 1 base for J; bases not matched to a gene: 5. The CDR3 totals 16 residues. The V gene's germline CDR1 is MNHNS and CDR2 SASEGT. The CDR3 here is CASSQRTSGGTDTQYF. CDR3 nucleotides: TGTGCCAGCAGCCAACGGACTAGCGGGGGCACAGATACGCAGTATTTT.

This clonotype was counted ten times or more. The chain employs TRBV7-3 and TRBJ2-5, with TRBD2 as a possible D gene (5 bases). The CDR3 runs to 15 residues. The ends were cut back, 2 bases at V and 1 base at J, with 11 bases in the middle. Germline V lookup: CDR1 SGHTA, CDR2 FQGTGA. The chain's CDR3 is CASSLFPGSQETQYF. The CDR3 DNA reads as TGTGCCAGCAGCTTATTTCCGGGGTCCCAAGAGACCCAGTACTTC.

The CDR3 is CASRTGTSSNPALHF. CDR3 DNA sequence: TGTGCCAGCAGAACCGGGACAAGCTCGAACCCAGCCCTCCACTTT. V is TRBV7-2 and J is TRBJ1-6, with D possibly being TRBD1 (6 bases). Per germline, CDR1 SGHTA and CDR2 FQGNSA. V lost 6 bases and J lost 14, with 23 bases in between. The CDR3 contains 15 residues.

This clonotype showed up many times. This chain connects TRBV29-1 to TRBJ2-1; no reliable D call. Trimming stripped 3 bases from V and 0 bases from J, with 6 bases between. The CDR3 is 13 residues long. Looked up from germline, CDR1 is SQVTM and CDR2 is ANQGSEA. Written as DNA, the CDR3 is TGCAGCGTTGACAGGTTCTCCTACAATGAGCAGTTCTTC. This gives the protein CSVDRFSYNEQFF.

As to this clonotype: A much larger clone differs from this one at a single base, so this may be a read error. V gene TRBV12-3 or TRBV12-4 combines with J gene TRBJ2-1; TRBD1 matches 7 bases. Losses at the gene ends were 8 bases for V and 0 bases for J; bases not matched to a gene: 10. This CDR3 has 16 amino acids. CDR3: CASGSSTGTSYNEQFF. For the CDR3, the DNA is TGTGCCAGCGGTTCCTCGACAGGGACCTCCTACAATGAGCAGTTCTTC.

This chain connects TRBV10-3 to TRBJ2-1; TRBD1 or TRBD2 may be the D gene (5 bases each). This CDR3 comprises 13 residues. Germline V gene sequence: CDR1 ENHRY, CDR2 SYGVKD. The germline V and J ends were trimmed by 5 bases and 8 bases, with 13 bases remaining between them. The CDR3 region is CAISTGLYDEQFF. In nucleotides, the CDR3 is TGTGCCATCAGTACGGGGCTTTACGATGAGCAGTTCTTC.

V and J are TRBV7-6 and TRBJ1-6, with 9 bases aligning to TRBD1. V lost 5 bases and J lost 6; bases outside the gene matches: 17. The CDR3 totals 19 residues. CDR1 is SGHVS, CDR2 FNYEAQ, per germline. CDR3 nucleotide sequence: TGTGCCAGCAGCGCCGCCGGGACAGGGATTGAAGGGGCTAATTCACCCCTCCACTTT. Translation gives CASSAAGTGIEGANSPLHF.

This clonotype was seen a handful of times. The rearrangement uses TRBV4-2 and TRBJ2-7; perhaps TRBD2 as D (6 bases). Germline CDR1 LGHNA, CDR2 YNFKEQ. V was cut by 3 bases and J by 3 bases, with 9 bases left in between. CDR3 length equals 13 residues. CDR3 nucleotide sequence: TGTGCCAGCAGCCAGGGACTGAACTACGAGCAGTACTTC. Its translation: CASSQGLNYEQYF.

This clonotype has just one count. The rearrangement uses TRBV2 and TRBJ2-2; 7 bases line up with TRBD1. From germline, CDR1 is SNHLY and CDR2 FYNNEI. The CDR3 is made up of 13 amino acids. The J segment lost 6 bases and the V segment lost 8 bases, leaving 6 bases of the junction unmatched. CDR3 sequence: CASLDRSPGELFF. CDR3 sequence (DNA): TGTGCCAGCCTGGACAGGTCCCCCGGGGAGCTGTTTTTT.